This TCR beta chain was obtained from a study of OX40 agonist ivuxolimab in advanced cancers. Points from the study as a whole: Fewer expanded clones were found on average in CD4+ than in CD8+ T cells. Antigen specificity of clonally expanded peripheral T cells was not established.

Clones were sequenced by immunoSEQ multiplex PCR, and TCRdb holds only the in-frame ones, with some missing. The sample has around 80,000 clones, more than 85% seen once. This clone was seen only once. Its antigen remains unknown. Per the germline V gene, CDR1 is SGHNT and CDR2 is YYREEE (reference sequence). The germline V and J ends were trimmed by 4 bases and 0 bases, with 11 bases remaining between them. CDR3 length equals 14 residues. V usage is TRBV5-4 and J usage is TRBJ2-7, with unresolved D. The TCR comes from an adult with an advanced solid tumor such as melanoma, head and neck, liver or kidney cancer. The sample consisted of CD4+ or CD8+ T cells sorted from blood, taken in a trial of the OX40 agonist ivuxolimab. CDR3 nucleotide sequence: TGTGCCAGCAGCCGCATTGACCACTCCTACGAGCAGTACTTC. Translated, it gives CASSRIDHSYEQYF.